This T cell receptor beta chain was identified during a study of blood T cell repertoires in COVID-19. Overall study context: Material from acute and convalescent COVID-19 was sourced from the United States, Italy and Spain. T cells, B-cell-depleted T cells, or PBMCs supplied cDNA or gDNA.

Source study methods: By means of reference gene primer amplification, nucleated cell counts were estimated. Generated by immunoSEQ multiplex PCR, the TCRdb table keeps only in-frame clones and is missing some. The DNA was the basis for D and trimming; V, J and clone size are from that table. The sample has around 170,000 clones, around 80% seen once. With 5 bases clipped from V and 1 base from J, the junction kept 2 bases outside the gene matches. The V gene's germline CDR1 is SGHTA and CDR2 FQGTGA. The CDR3 has 15 residues. The clonotype was recovered from a man aged 30 to 45 with active or convalescent COVID-19. V gene TRBV7-3 combines with J gene TRBJ2-3; 11 bases are a match to TRBD1. The sample taken for sequencing was peripheral blood. CDR3 region: CASSKDRGRTDTQYF. The CDR3 DNA sequence: TGTGCCAGCAGCAAGGACAGGGGGCGCACAGATACGCAGTATTTT.